A single sample is the source of the 6 T cell receptor beta chains below, sequenced in a study of T cells in Graves' hyperthyroidism and ophthalmopathy. Amplification yielded TCR beta CDR3 regions, with RNA transcripts as the source. Using the HTBI primer set, a first-round RT-PCR was run on the TCR CDR3. MiXCR, run by TCRdb on the multiplex PCR reads, gives a single entry per CDR3 protein. The table includes about 600,000 distinct CDR3 sequences, 15% to 20% detected once. Sequencing used blood. The receptor source for this set is a woman aged 40 to 55 with Graves' ophthalmopathy.

This clonotype was observed a few times. The rearrangement uses TRBV7-6 and TRBJ2-4, with 8 bases lining up with TRBD1. In germline, CDR1 is SGHVS, CDR2 FNYEAQ. Trimming at V came to 1 base and at J to 2 bases, leaving 4 bases not matched to a gene. CDR3 length equals 16 residues. CDR3 amino acids: CASSLEGRGPKNIQYF. The DNA for the CDR3 is TGTGCCAGCAGCTTAGAGGGCAGGGGGCCCAAAAACATTCAGTACTTC.

There are many counts of this clonotype. CDR3 loop: CASSPIATNEKLFF. The CDR3 DNA sequence: TGTGCCAGCTCACCCATTGCAACTAATGAAAAACTGTTTTTT. The gene calls are TRBV18 and TRBJ1-4; no definite D call. Deletions cut 3 bases from V and 0 bases from J, with 5 bases between. The CDR3 consists of 14 residues. Germline V lookup: CDR1 KGHSH, CDR2 LQKENI.

This clonotype occurred a few times. The chain is built from TRBV7-2 and TRBJ1-1; no firm D call. The CDR3 has 15 amino acids. Germline V gives CDR1 SGHTA, CDR2 FQGNSA. V lost 5 bases and J lost 2, with 15 bases in between. CDR3 amino acids: CASSTRPGRNTEAFF. CDR3 nucleotides: TGTGCCAGCAGCACCCGCCCGGGAAGAAACACTGAAGCTTTCTTT.

This clonotype was counted at least ten times. The chain has TRBV3-1 and TRBJ1-2; maybe TRBD1 (6 bases). Germline V gene lookup returns CDR1 LGHDT and CDR2 YNNKEL (reference sequence). V was pared by 4 bases and J by 4 bases, with 16 bases between. The CDR3 has 15 amino acids. In DNA form, the CDR3 reads TGTGCCAGCAGCCGCCGGACAGATGGAATCTATGGCTACACCTTC. This encodes CASSRRTDGIYGYTF.

This clonotype was observed many times. The chain carries TRBV20-1 and TRBJ2-1; 7 nucleotides align to TRBD2. Germline CDR1 reads DFQATT; CDR2 reads SNEGSKA (reference sequence). V shed 3 bases, J shed 12 bases, and the junction held 11 bases outside the gene matches. The CDR3 covers 13 residues. The CDR3 loop reads CSASPRLASRQFF. CDR3 sequence (DNA): TGCAGTGCTAGCCCCCGACTAGCTAGTAGGCAGTTCTTC.

Many counts were recorded for this clonotype. The V and J genes are TRBV7-8 and TRBJ2-7, with D perhaps matching TRBD1 (6 bases). Germline assignment: CDR1 SGHVS and CDR2 FQNEAQ. This CDR3 contains 13 residues. V lost 4 bases and J 3 bases, leaving 10 bases between the germline ends. The DNA of the CDR3 is TGTGCCAGCAGCTCTAACAGGGACTACGAGCAGTACTTC. Its translation: CASSSNRDYEQYF.